This TCR beta chain is from a study of T cells in Graves' hyperthyroidism and ophthalmopathy. Study-level findings and limits: Progression to ophthalmopathy was predicted a median of about 6.6 months early.

RNA transcripts were the template for amplifying TCR beta CDR3 regions. In the first-round RT-PCR of the TCR CDR3, the HTBI primer set was used. TCRdb redid the calling of the multiplex PCR reads with MiXCR, one entry per CDR3 protein. Of roughly 240,000 distinct CDR3 sequences in the sample, about 17% were seen once. With respect to this clonotype: Antigen specificity is unknown.

From germline, CDR1 is GTSNPN and CDR2 SVGIG (reference sequence). The CDR3 covers 14 residues. With 4 bases removed from V and 4 bases from J, the gap between germline ends came to 16 bases. For ophthalmopathy patients, the Clinical Activity Score was at least 3 and the NOSPECS grade at least 4; duration was under 3 months. The receptor comes from a woman under 30 with Graves' ophthalmopathy. This rearrangement joins TRBV30 to TRBJ2-5; D is possibly TRBD1 or TRBD2 (7 bases each). The sample taken for sequencing was blood. The CDR3 here is CAWTSGQGGETQYF. DNA of the CDR3: TGTGCCTGGACTAGCGGCCAGGGGGGAGAGACCCAGTACTTC.